Listed here are 29 T cell receptor beta chains from one sample, sequenced in a study of CD8 T cells in ankylosing spondylitis. A single record per CDR3 protein comes from TCRdb applying MiXCR to the 5' RACE reads. Of 100,000 to 150,000 distinct CDR3 sequences in the sample, more than 15% were seen once. Regarding the study as a whole: Among TCR beta sequences, a motif of eight highly homologous variants appeared characteristic of ankylosing spondylitis blood.

Their specific antigens are unknown. Sequencing was carried out using blood, either unsorted or a sorted T cell fraction (not recorded which). These receptors originate from a male donor with ankylosing spondylitis.

To note about this clonotype: The junction departs from germline at one end; a sequencing error may be responsible. This rearrangement joins TRBV4-1 to TRBJ2-2, with TRBD1 matching over 8 bases. CDR1 and CDR2 (germline): MGHRA, YSYEKL. The CDR3 has 16 amino acids. CDR3 DNA: TGCTCCAGCAGCCACCGCGACAGGGGCCACACCGGGGAGCTGTTTTTT. This translates into CSSSHRDRGHTGELFF.

At least ten counts were recorded for this clonotype. The chain links TRBV29-1 to TRBJ2-5; 8 bases fit TRBD2. This CDR3 has 13 residues. V dropped 1 base and J dropped 4; count of bases not matched to a gene: 2. CDR1 is SQVTM and CDR2 is ANQGSEA in the germline V gene. The CDR3 reads CSVEALAGETQYF. For the CDR3, the DNA is TGCAGCGTTGAAGCTCTAGCGGGAGAGACCCAGTACTTC.

Here the CDR3 reads CASSLEQGYNEQFF. The CDR3 bases are TGTGCCAGCAGCTTGGAGCAGGGATACAATGAGCAGTTCTTC. This sequence joins TRBV5-6 and TRBJ2-1; D is possibly TRBD1 (5 bases). This CDR3 spans 14 amino acids. Germline V lookup: CDR1 SGHDT, CDR2 YYEEEE. With 0 bases removed from V and 4 bases from J, the gap between germline ends came to 8 bases. Complete variable domain (other parts from reference TRBV5-6 and TRBJ2-1): DAGVTQSPTHLIKTRGQQVTLRCSPKSGHDTVSWYQQALGQGPQFIFQYYEEEERQRGNFPDRFSGHQFPNYSSELNVNALLLGDSALYLCASSLEQGYNEQFFGPGTRLTVL.

The DNA for the CDR3 is TGTGCCAGCAGCTTAGGCCGTATTCTCTACGAGCAGTACTTC. Protein sequence: CASSLGRILYEQYF. The chain links TRBV7-8 to TRBJ2-7; D remains ambiguous. The CDR3 is 14 amino acids. The V gene lost 1 base and the J gene lost 3 bases, with 10 bases spanning the gap. Germline loops: CDR1 SGHVS, CDR2 FQNEAQ.

This sequence joins TRBV9 and TRBJ2-1; 9 nucleotides align to TRBD2. The length of the CDR3 is 17 residues. The V gene end was trimmed by 0 bases and the J gene end by 0 bases; junction bases not matched to a gene: 4. Germline CDR1 SGDLS, CDR2 YYNGEE. CDR3 amino acids: CASSVGGRESSYNEQFF. CDR3 in DNA: TGTGCCAGCAGCGTAGGCGGGAGGGAAAGCTCCTACAATGAGCAGTTCTTC.

The CDR3 DNA is TGTGCCAGCAGCTTAAGGACAGGGAAATTGTCTGGGGCCAACGTCCTGACTTTC. This sequence encodes CASSLRTGKLSGANVLTF. This chain joins TRBV7-6 and TRBJ2-6; 8 bases line up with TRBD1. V shed 2 bases and J 1 base; nucleotides not matched to a gene: 7. The CDR3 has 18 amino acids. The germline CDR1 and CDR2 sequences are SGHVS and FNYEAQ.

The rearrangement joins TRBV16 to TRBJ2-7, with TRBD1 matching over 9 bases. Germline CDR1 and CDR2: KGHSY and FQNENV. V dropped 4 bases and J dropped 2; count of bases not matched to a gene: 6. The CDR3 is made up of 15 amino acids. DNA for the CDR3: TGTGCCAGCAGCCCGCTCGGGACAGGGACCTACGAGCAGTACTTC. Protein: CASSPLGTGTYEQYF.

This clonotype was found many times. The chain combines TRBV5-1 with TRBJ2-1, with 14 positions matching TRBD2. CDR3 length equals 17 residues. The V and J ends lost 3 bases and 5 bases, in that order; junction bases with no gene match: 7. Germline V gene data show CDR1 as SGHRS and CDR2 as YFSETQ. CDR3 residues: CASSYPGLAGEDNEQFF. CDR3 DNA sequence: TGCGCCAGCAGCTATCCGGGACTAGCGGGAGAAGACAATGAGCAGTTCTTC.

Many counts were recorded for this clonotype. The chain employs TRBV29-1 and TRBJ2-7; D call uncertain. Deletions cut 7 bases from V and 0 bases from J, with 10 bases between. The CDR3 covers 12 residues. Looked up from germline, CDR1 is SQVTM and CDR2 is ANQGSEA. This CDR3 is CSAAGDSYEQYF. The DNA of the CDR3 is TGCAGCGCAGCCGGCGACTCCTACGAGCAGTACTTC.

This clonotype has a handful of counts. This sequence joins TRBV27 and TRBJ2-7; 8 bases align to TRBD2. The trim removed 4 bases at V and 2 bases at J, leaving 4 bases unmatched. Germline loops: CDR1 MNHEY, CDR2 SMNVEV (reference sequence). The CDR3 is 14 residues long. In nucleotides, the CDR3 is TGTGCCAGCAGTTGGGTAGCGGGACCCTACGAGCAGTACTTC. Amino acid sequence: CASSWVAGPYEQYF.

Comments on this clonotype: Germline and junction disagree at one end, which may indicate a read error. The rearrangement links TRBV27 to TRBJ2-7, with D hard to call. Germline V gives CDR1 MNHEY, CDR2 SMNVEV (reference sequence). The CDR3 totals 13 residues. CDR3 loop: CASSRRAEYEEYF. DNA for the CDR3: TGTGCCAGCAGTCGAAGGGCGGAATACGAGGAGTACTTC.

V usage is TRBV11-3 and J usage is TRBJ2-3, with 9 bases identical to TRBD1. Trimming removed 5 bases from V and 6 bases from J; junction bases left unmatched: 9. The CDR3 runs to 15 residues. The germline CDR1 and CDR2 sequences are SGHNT and YENEEA. CDR3 coding DNA: TGTGCCAGCAGCCGGGACAGGGCCCTTTGGGATACGCAGTATTTT. It codes for CASSRDRALWDTQYF.

This clonotype was found a few times. This CDR3 is CASRDRDAYNSPLHF. CDR3 sequence (DNA): TGTGCCAGTCGGGACCGGGACGCATATAATTCACCCCTCCACTTT. The chain is built from TRBV19 and TRBJ1-6; tentative D call: TRBD1 (5 bases). This CDR3 is 15 amino acids long. Between the trimmed V and J ends, which lost 8 bases and 4 bases, there was a span of 15 bases. The germline V gene has CDR1 LNHDA and CDR2 SQIVND (reference sequence).

This clonotype was seen more than once but under ten times. This chain uses TRBV4-1 with TRBJ1-3, with unresolved D. The CDR3 spans 15 residues. CDR1 is MGHRA and CDR2 is YSYEKL in the germline V gene. V was shortened by 0 bases and J by 0 bases, with 6 bases between the two germline ends. This chain's CDR3 is CASSQDSSSGNTIYF. The CDR3 DNA reads TGCGCCAGCAGCCAAGACAGTAGCTCTGGAAACACCATATATTTT.

CDR3 loop: CASSPKPRRYTGELFF. As DNA, the CDR3 is TGTGCCAGCAGCCCGAAGCCCCGACGCTACACCGGGGAGCTGTTTTTT. The rearrangement links TRBV7-3 to TRBJ2-2; no clear D. The V and J ends lost 5 bases and 3 bases respectively, with 16 bases between them. The CDR3 consists of 16 residues. Germline V lookup: CDR1 SGHTA, CDR2 FQGTGA.

This clonotype was observed a few times. The rearrangement uses TRBV12-3 or TRBV12-4 and TRBJ2-6, with TRBD1 matching over 10 bases. V gave up 5 bases and J gave up 0 bases; unmatched junction bases: 13. The CDR3 extends over 20 amino acids. Written as DNA, the CDR3 is TGTGCCAGCAGTGGTGTCGGGACAGGGGCTCCCCTCTCTGGGGCCAACGTCCTGACTTTC. This encodes CASSGVGTGAPLSGANVLTF.

This sequence joins TRBV20-1 and TRBJ2-7, with D possibly being TRBD2 (6 bases). The germline V gene encodes CDR1 DFQATT and CDR2 SNEGSKA (reference sequence). The length of the CDR3 is 13 residues. The ends were cut back, 0 bases at V and 3 bases at J, with 9 bases in the middle. The CDR3 nucleotides are TGCAGTGCTAGAGACGGGGGAGTCTACGAGCAGTACTTC. It specifies CSARDGGVYEQYF.

This clonotype was counted between two and nine times. This sequence joins TRBV27 and TRBJ1-4; D remains ambiguous. CDR1 and CDR2 from the germline V gene are MNHEY and SMNVEV (reference sequence). The CDR3 has 14 residues. Trimming left V 5 bases short and J 8 bases short, with 15 bases between. CDR3 in amino acids: CASSQTSLGEKLFF. DNA for the CDR3: TGTGCCAGCAGTCAGACTTCCCTAGGGGAAAAACTGTTTTTT.

This clonotype showed up just a few times. The rearrangement joins TRBV19 to TRBJ2-2, with TRBD2 matching 7 bases. J gave up 2 bases and V 5 bases, and 20 bases lay outside the gene matches. CDR3 length: 20 amino acids. Germline values: CDR1 LNHDA, CDR2 SQIVND (reference sequence). The CDR3 here is CASSGPPASGPRGNTGELFF. The DNA of the CDR3 is TGTGCCAGTAGTGGCCCCCCTGCTAGCGGTCCGCGAGGAAACACCGGGGAGCTGTTTTTT.

By share of the sample, this clonotype is medium-sized (0.01 to 0.1%). The rearrangement links TRBV5-1 to TRBJ2-1, with unresolved D. Germline CDR1 and CDR2: SGHRS and YFSETQ. With 2 bases removed from V and 10 bases from J, the gap between germline ends came to 7 bases. This CDR3 comprises 11 residues. The CDR3 sequence: CASSFLGEQFF. The DNA of the CDR3 is TGCGCCAGCAGCTTCCTAGGCGAGCAGTTCTTC.

This clonotype was observed a handful of times. The chain joins TRBV30 to TRBJ2-1; no clear D. Per the germline V gene, CDR1 is GTSNPN and CDR2 is SVGIG (reference sequence). This CDR3 spans 14 amino acids. Trimming removed 1 base from V and 9 bases from J, with 16 bases in between. CDR3 amino acids: CAWSGVGSYGEQFF. CDR3 in DNA: TGTGCCTGGAGTGGGGTAGGAAGTTACGGTGAGCAGTTCTTC.

This clonotype was detected only a few times. The chain recombines TRBV14 with TRBJ2-1; possible D gene TRBD2, 6 bases. The CDR3 is 14 amino acids. Germline CDR1 reads SGHDN; CDR2 reads FVKESK. V dropped 5 bases and J dropped 6 bases, with 14 bases sitting between them. This chain's CDR3 is CASSASRGFNEQFF. The DNA of the CDR3 is TGTGCCAGCAGCGCATCCCGGGGGTTCAATGAGCAGTTCTTC.

This clonotype was recorded a few times. The chain couples TRBV4-2 to TRBJ2-1, with TRBD2 as a possible D gene (5 bases). Germline-derived CDR1 and CDR2 are LGHNA and YNFKEQ. The CDR3 length is 16 residues. Between the trimmed V and J ends, which lost 4 bases and 3 bases, there was a span of 16 bases. CDR3 amino acids: CASSPPGLAVYNEQFF. CDR3 nucleotide sequence: TGTGCCAGCAGCCCACCCGGCCTAGCAGTCTACAATGAGCAGTTCTTC.

The sample holds a few counts of this clonotype. This chain connects TRBV24-1 to TRBJ1-5, with no clear D. CDR1 is KGHDR and CDR2 is SFDVKD in the germline V gene. The germline V and J ends were trimmed by 7 bases and 2 bases, with 5 bases remaining between them. CDR3 size: 12 residues. The CDR3 sequence: CATSLGNQPQHF. As DNA, the CDR3 is TGTGCCACCAGCCTCGGCAATCAGCCCCAGCATTTT.

V and J are TRBV10-3 and TRBJ2-3; D unresolved. Between the trimmed V and J ends, which lost 4 bases and 0 bases, there was a span of 17 bases. The CDR3 consists of 17 residues. CDR1 and CDR2 (germline): ENHRY, SYGVKD. For the CDR3, the DNA is TGTGCCATCAGTGCCCCCGATCCAACTCTTAGCACAGATACGCAGTATTTT. Translating it yields CAISAPDPTLSTDTQYF.

Ten or more counts support this clonotype. J is TRBJ2-7 and V is TRBV5-1, with 7 bases aligning to TRBD2. J gave up 7 bases and V 7 bases, and 11 bases lay outside the gene matches. Germline CDR1 SGHRS, CDR2 YFSETQ. This CDR3 region has 13 residues. CDR3 sequence: CASRWREQEEQYF. The CDR3 DNA follows: TGCGCCAGCCGGTGGCGGGAGCAGGAAGAGCAGTACTTC.

The rearrangement uses TRBV12-3 or TRBV12-4 and TRBJ2-1, with 8 positions matching TRBD1. V lost 5 bases to trimming and J lost 8 bases; unmatched junction nucleotides: 11. The CDR3 runs 15 residues. The CDR3 bases are TGTGCCAGCAGTCGACGAGGACAGGGCCTCCATGAGCAGTTCTTC. Its protein is CASSRRGQGLHEQFF.

The table lists this clonotype with many counts. The chain employs TRBV11-1 and TRBJ2-7; TRBD2 matches at 8 bases. The length of the CDR3 is 18 residues. The J segment lost 0 bases and the V segment lost 2 bases, leaving 12 bases of the junction unmatched. Germline lookup yields CDR1 SGHAT and CDR2 FQDESV (reference sequence). The CDR3, as DNA: TGTGCCAGCAGCTTAACCTCACAGACTAGCGACAGCTCCTACGAGCAGTACTTC. Translated, it gives CASSLTSQTSDSSYEQYF.

The gene calls are TRBV5-5 and TRBJ1-4; no clear D. CDR1 is SGHKS, CDR2 YYEKEE, per germline (reference sequence). Trimming stripped 5 bases from V and 0 bases from J, with 11 bases between. CDR3 size: 15 residues. The CDR3 loop is CASRPGSATNEKLFF. Written as DNA, the CDR3 is TGTGCCAGCAGGCCGGGTTCCGCAACTAATGAAAAACTGTTTTTT.